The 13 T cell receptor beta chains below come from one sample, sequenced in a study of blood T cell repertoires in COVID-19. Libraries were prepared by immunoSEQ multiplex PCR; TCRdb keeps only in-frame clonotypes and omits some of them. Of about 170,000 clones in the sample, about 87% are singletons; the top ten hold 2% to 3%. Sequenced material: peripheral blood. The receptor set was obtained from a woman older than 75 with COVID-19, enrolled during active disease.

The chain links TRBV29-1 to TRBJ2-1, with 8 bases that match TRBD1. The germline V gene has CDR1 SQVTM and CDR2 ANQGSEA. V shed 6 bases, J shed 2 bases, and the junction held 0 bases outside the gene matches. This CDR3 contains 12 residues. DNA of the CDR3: TGCAGCGTGGGACAGGCCTACAATGAGCAGTTCTTC. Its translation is CSVGQAYNEQFF.

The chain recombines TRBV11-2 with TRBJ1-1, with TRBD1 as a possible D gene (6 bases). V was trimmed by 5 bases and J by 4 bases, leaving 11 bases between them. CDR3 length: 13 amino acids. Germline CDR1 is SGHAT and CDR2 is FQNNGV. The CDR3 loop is CASSLGQFTEAFF. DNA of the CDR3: TGTGCCAGCAGCCTCGGACAGTTCACTGAAGCTTTCTTT.

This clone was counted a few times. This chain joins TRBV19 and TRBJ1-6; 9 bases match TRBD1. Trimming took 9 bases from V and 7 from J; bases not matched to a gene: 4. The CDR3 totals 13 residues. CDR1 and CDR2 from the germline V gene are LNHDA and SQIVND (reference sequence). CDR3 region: CASMTGGNSPLHF. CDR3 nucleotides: TGTGCCAGCATGACAGGGGGGAATTCACCCCTCCACTTT.

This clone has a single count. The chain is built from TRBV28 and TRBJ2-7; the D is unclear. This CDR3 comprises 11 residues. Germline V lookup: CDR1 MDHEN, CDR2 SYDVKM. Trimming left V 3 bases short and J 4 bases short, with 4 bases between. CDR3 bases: TGTGCCAGCAGTTTCCGTTACGAGCAGTACTTC. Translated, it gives CASSFRYEQYF.

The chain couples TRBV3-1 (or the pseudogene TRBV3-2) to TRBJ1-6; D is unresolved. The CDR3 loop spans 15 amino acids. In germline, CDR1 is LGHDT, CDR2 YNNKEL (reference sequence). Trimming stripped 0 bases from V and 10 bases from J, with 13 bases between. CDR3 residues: CASSQDLGSGSPLHF. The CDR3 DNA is TGTGCCAGCAGCCAAGACTTAGGGAGCGGATCACCCCTCCACTTT.

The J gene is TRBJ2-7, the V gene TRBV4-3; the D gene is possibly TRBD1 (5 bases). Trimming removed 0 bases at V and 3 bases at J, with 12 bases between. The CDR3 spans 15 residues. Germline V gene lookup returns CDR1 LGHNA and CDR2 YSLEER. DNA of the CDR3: TGCGCCAGCAGCCAAGAGATCGGACAAGTCTACGAGCAGTACTTC. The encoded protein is CASSQEIGQVYEQYF.

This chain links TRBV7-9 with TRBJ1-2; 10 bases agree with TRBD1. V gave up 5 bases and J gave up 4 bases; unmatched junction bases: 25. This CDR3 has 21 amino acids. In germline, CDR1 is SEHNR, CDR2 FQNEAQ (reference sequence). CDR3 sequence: CASSIPVMSTGQGYFGYGYTF. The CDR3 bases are TGTGCCAGCAGCATCCCCGTTATGTCGACGGGACAGGGGTATTTTGGCTATGGCTACACCTTC.

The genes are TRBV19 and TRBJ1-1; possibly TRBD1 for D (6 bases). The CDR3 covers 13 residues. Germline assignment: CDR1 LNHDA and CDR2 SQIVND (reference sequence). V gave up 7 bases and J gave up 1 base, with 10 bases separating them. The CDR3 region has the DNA TGTGCCAGTATCCCACAGGGGAACACTGAAGCTTTCTTT. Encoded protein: CASIPQGNTEAFF.

CDR3 loop: CASSRDFTDTQYF. The CDR3 DNA reads as TGTGCCAGCAGTCGGGACTTCACAGATACGCAGTATTTT. This chain connects TRBV2 to TRBJ2-3, with D maybe TRBD2 (6 bases). The CDR3 is 13 amino acids. The germline gives CDR1 SNHLY, CDR2 FYNNEI. V dropped 5 bases and J dropped 2 bases, with 8 bases sitting between them.

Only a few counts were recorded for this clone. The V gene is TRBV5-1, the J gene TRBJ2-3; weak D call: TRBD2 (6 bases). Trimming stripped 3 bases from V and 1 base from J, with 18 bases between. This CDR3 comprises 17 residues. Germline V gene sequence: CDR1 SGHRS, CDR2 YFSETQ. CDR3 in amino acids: CASSWGRGMWGTDTQYF. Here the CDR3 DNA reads TGCGCCAGCAGCTGGGGCCGCGGGATGTGGGGCACAGATACGCAGTATTTT.

Here the CDR3 DNA reads TGTGCCAGCACCACAGGGGGGGATCAGCCCCAGCATTTT. It yields the protein CASTTGGDQPQHF. V gene TRBV6-5 combines with J gene TRBJ1-5, with 8 nucleotides matching TRBD1. Looked up from germline, CDR1 is MNHEY and CDR2 is SVGAGI. The CDR3 runs to 13 residues. V gave up 7 bases and J gave up 5 bases; unmatched junction bases: 4.

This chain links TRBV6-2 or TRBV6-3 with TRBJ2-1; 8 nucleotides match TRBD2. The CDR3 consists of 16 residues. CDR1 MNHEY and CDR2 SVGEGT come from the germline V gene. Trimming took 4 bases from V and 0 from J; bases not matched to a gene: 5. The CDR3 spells CASSFHLAGSYNEQFF. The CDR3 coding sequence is TGTGCCAGCAGTTTCCATCTAGCGGGCTCCTACAATGAGCAGTTCTTC.

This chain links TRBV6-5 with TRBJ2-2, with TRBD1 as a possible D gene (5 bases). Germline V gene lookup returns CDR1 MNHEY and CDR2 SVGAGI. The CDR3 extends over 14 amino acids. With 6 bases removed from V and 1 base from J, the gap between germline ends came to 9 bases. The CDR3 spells CASRGTGNTGELFF. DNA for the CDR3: TGTGCCAGCAGGGGAACAGGGAACACCGGGGAGCTGTTTTTT.